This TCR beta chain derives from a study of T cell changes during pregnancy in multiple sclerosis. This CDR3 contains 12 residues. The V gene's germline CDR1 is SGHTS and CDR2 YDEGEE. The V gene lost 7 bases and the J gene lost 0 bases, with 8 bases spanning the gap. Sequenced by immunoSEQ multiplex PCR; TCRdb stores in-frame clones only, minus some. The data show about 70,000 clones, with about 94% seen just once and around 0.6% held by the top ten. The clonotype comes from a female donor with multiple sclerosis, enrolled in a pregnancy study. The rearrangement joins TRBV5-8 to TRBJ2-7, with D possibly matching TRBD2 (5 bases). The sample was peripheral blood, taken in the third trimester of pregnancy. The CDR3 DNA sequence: TGTGCCAGCGGGAGAAGCTCCTACGAGCAGTACTTC. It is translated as CASGRSSYEQYF.